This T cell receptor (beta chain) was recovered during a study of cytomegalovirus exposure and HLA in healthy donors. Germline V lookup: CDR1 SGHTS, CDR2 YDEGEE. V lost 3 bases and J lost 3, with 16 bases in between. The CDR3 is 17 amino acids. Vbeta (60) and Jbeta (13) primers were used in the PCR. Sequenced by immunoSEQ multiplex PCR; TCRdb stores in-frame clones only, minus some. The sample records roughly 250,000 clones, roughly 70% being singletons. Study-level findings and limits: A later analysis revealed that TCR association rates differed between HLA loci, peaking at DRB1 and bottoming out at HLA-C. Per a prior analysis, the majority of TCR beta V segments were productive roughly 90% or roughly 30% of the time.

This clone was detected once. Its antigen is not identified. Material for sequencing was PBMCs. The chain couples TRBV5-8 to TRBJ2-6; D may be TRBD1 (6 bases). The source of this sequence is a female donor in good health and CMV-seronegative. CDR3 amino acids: CASSSRTAWDGANVLTF. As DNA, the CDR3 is TGTGCCAGCAGCTCTAGGACAGCCTGGGATGGGGCCAACGTCCTGACTTTC.